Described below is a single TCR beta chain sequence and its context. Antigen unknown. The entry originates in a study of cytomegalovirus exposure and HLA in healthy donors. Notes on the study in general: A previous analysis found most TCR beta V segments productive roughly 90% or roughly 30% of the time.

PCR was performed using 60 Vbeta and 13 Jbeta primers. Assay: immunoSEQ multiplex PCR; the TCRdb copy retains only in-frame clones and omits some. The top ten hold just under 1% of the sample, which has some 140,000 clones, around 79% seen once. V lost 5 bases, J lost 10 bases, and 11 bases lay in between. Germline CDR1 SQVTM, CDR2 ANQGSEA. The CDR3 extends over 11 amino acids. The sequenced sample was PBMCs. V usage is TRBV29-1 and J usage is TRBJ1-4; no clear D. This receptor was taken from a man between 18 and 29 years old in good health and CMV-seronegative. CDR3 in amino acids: CSVQGRGKLFF. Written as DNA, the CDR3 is TGCAGCGTTCAAGGGCGGGGAAAACTGTTTTTT.